Below, 26 T cell receptor beta chains from the same sample are listed, as sequenced in a study of T-cell memory formation after mild COVID-19. One entry per CDR3 protein results from TCRdb running MiXCR on the 5' RACE reads. The sample shows 500,000 to 600,000 distinct CDR3 sequences, under 20% of them seen only once. Sequencing was performed on PBMCs or a T cell subset sorted from them (not recorded which). Receptors originate from an adult woman who had mild COVID-19 (a few samples of this study predate the infection). Cell type and time point are not known.

This clonotype has a handful of counts. The chain joins TRBV18 to TRBJ1-5; D is perhaps TRBD1 (5 bases). Germline assignment: CDR1 KGHSH and CDR2 LQKENI. The V end lost 3 bases, the J end lost 6 bases, and 12 bases lay between the germline ends. The CDR3 has 14 residues. The CDR3 here is CASSPGTLGQPQHF. The CDR3 region has the DNA TGTGCCAGCTCACCCGGGACCTTGGGTCAGCCCCAGCATTTT.

This clonotype has at least ten counts. The J gene is TRBJ2-1, the V gene TRBV7-9; D might be TRBD2 (6 bases). There are 12 residues in the CDR3. Germline V CDR1 and CDR2: SEHNR, FQNEAQ (reference sequence). V lost 5 bases, J lost 9 bases, and 11 bases lay in between. Here the CDR3 DNA reads TGTGCCAGCAGCAGACTCGGGGGTGAGCAGTTCTTC. As protein: CASSRLGGEQFF.

The V call is TRBV9, the J call TRBJ2-7; weak D call: TRBD2 (6 bases). Trimming took off 0 bases at V and 2 bases at J, with 12 bases between the two ends. The CDR3 extends over 15 amino acids. Per the germline V gene, CDR1 is SGDLS and CDR2 is YYNGEE. CDR3 nucleotides: TGTGCCAGCAGCGTAGGGGGGGACCCTACCTACGAGCAGTACTTC. It translates to CASSVGGDPTYEQYF. The full variable domain, its missing parts supplied by reference TRBV9 and TRBJ2-7, is DSGVTQTPKHLITATGQRVTLRCSPRSGDLSVYWYQQSLDQGLQFLIQYYNGEERAKGNILERFSAQQFPDLHSELNLSSLELGDSALYFCASSVGGDPTYEQYFGPGTRLTVT.

This clonotype was detected a few times. The genes are TRBV7-6 and TRBJ1-6, with D maybe TRBD1 (5 bases). CDR1 is SGHVS and CDR2 is FNYEAQ in the germline V gene. The CDR3 is made up of 15 amino acids. The ends were cut back, 6 bases at V and 7 bases at J, with 16 bases in the middle. CDR3 nucleotide sequence: TGTGCCAGCAGTCGAAACACAGGAAACAATTCACCCCTCCACTTT. Residues: CASSRNTGNNSPLHF.

This clonotype was counted only a few times. The rearrangement links TRBV12-3 or TRBV12-4 to TRBJ1-1; D is ambiguous. V lost 3 bases, J lost 6 bases, and 11 bases lay in between. The CDR3 extends over 13 amino acids. CDR3 region: CASSFGKSSEAFF. CDR3 nucleotide sequence: TGTGCCAGCAGTTTTGGAAAAAGCTCTGAAGCTTTCTTT.

As DNA, the CDR3 is TGTGCCAGCAGCTTACCAGGGTCCTTCCGATCACCCCTCCACTTT. Protein product: CASSLPGSFRSPLHF. The gene calls are TRBV7-2 and TRBJ1-6, with D maybe TRBD1 (5 bases). The germline CDR1 and CDR2 sequences are SGHTA and FQGNSA. The germline V and J ends were trimmed by 2 bases and 10 bases, with 15 bases remaining between them. This CDR3 has 15 amino acids.

This clonotype was picked up a small number of times. This sequence joins TRBV29-1 and TRBJ2-1, with TRBD1 matching 8 bases. V lost 0 bases and J lost 3; bases outside the gene matches: 4. This CDR3 comprises 15 residues. CDR1 is SQVTM, CDR2 ANQGSEA, per germline. DNA for the CDR3: TGCAGCGTTGAAGAGGCAGGGGGCTTCTACAATGAGCAGTTCTTC. Residues: CSVEEAGGFYNEQFF.

The CDR3, as DNA: TGTGCCAGCACCACCAATTACCGACAGGCTGGGGCCAACGTCCTGACTTTC. Amino acids: CASTTNYRQAGANVLTF. The V and J genes are TRBV12-3 or TRBV12-4 and TRBJ2-6; tentatively, D is TRBD1 (6 bases). V was shortened by 7 bases and J by 2 bases, with 18 bases between the two germline ends. The CDR3 length is 17 residues.

This clonotype appeared a few times. This chain uses TRBV6-1 with TRBJ2-1; 9 bases match TRBD1. Germline CDR1 is MNHNS and CDR2 is SASEGT. Unmatched junction bases numbered 13, after V lost 8 bases and J lost 8 bases. The CDR3 length is 15 residues. The CDR3 nucleotides read TGTGCCAGCCTGAGGAACAGGGGGCGCCGGGATGAGCAGTTCTTC. It codes for CASLRNRGRRDEQFF.

V gene TRBV7-9 combines with J gene TRBJ2-2; no clear D gene. The V and J ends lost 2 bases and 7 bases respectively, with 5 bases between them. CDR3 size: 12 residues. Germline V lookup: CDR1 SEHNR, CDR2 FQNEAQ (reference sequence). The chain's CDR3 is CASSLPNGELFF. In DNA, the CDR3 is TGTGCCAGCAGCTTACCTAACGGGGAGCTGTTTTTT.

V gene TRBV15 combines with J gene TRBJ1-6; TRBD1 is a possible D gene (6 bases). This CDR3 region has 12 residues. V was cut by 4 bases and J by 15 bases, with 13 bases left in between. From germline, CDR1 is LNHNV and CDR2 YYDKDF (reference sequence). CDR3 sequence reads: CATSKRTVDLHF. In DNA form, the CDR3 reads TGTGCCACCAGCAAGCGGACAGTAGACCTCCACTTT.

V is TRBV7-2 and J is TRBJ2-3, with 7 positions matching TRBD1. V lost 1 base, J lost 3 bases, and 4 bases stayed unmatched. Germline CDR1 SGHTA, CDR2 FQGNSA. The CDR3 covers 15 residues. The CDR3 loop reads CASSLVTGDTDTQYF. The DNA for the CDR3 is TGTGCCAGCAGCTTAGTAACAGGGGATACAGATACGCAGTATTTT. Complete variable domain (other parts from reference TRBV7-2 and TRBJ2-3): GAGVSQSPSNKVTEKGKDVELRCDPISGHTALYWYRQSLGQGLEFLIYFQGNSAPDKSGLPSDRFSAERTGGSVSTLTIQRTQQEDSAVYLCASSLVTGDTDTQYFGPGTRLTVL.

The rearrangement joins TRBV7-8 to TRBJ1-1, with 7 bases identical to TRBD1. The CDR3 loop spans 15 amino acids. With 5 bases clipped from V and 1 base from J, the junction kept 7 bases outside the gene matches. Germline CDR1 is SGHVS and CDR2 is FQNEAQ. The CDR3, as DNA: TGTGCCAGCAGCGACGGTCACAGGGGGAACACTGAAGCTTTCTTT. Amino acid sequence: CASSDGHRGNTEAFF.

A few counts support this clonotype. J is TRBJ2-5 and V is TRBV6-5; unclear D gene. Between the trimmed V and J ends, which lost 6 bases and 4 bases, there was a span of 15 bases. Germline CDR1 MNHEY, CDR2 SVGAGI. The CDR3 runs to 14 residues. As DNA, the CDR3 is TGTGCCAGCAGGCCCGACCTGACCCCAGAGACCCAGTACTTC. Protein: CASRPDLTPETQYF.

In this sample, this clonotype turned up many times. This chain links TRBV24-1 with TRBJ2-3, with 9 bases aligning to TRBD2. The CDR3 length is 18 residues. V gave up 1 base and J gave up 1 base; unmatched junction bases: 8. Germline V CDR1 and CDR2: KGHDR, SFDVKD. CDR3 protein: CATSDLWSSGRGTDTQYF. CDR3 DNA: TGTGCCACCAGTGATTTATGGAGTAGCGGGAGAGGCACAGATACGCAGTATTTT.

This clonotype was seen a handful of times. The rearrangement uses TRBV20-1 and TRBJ2-7, with D unclear. Germline CDR1 reads DFQATT; CDR2 reads SNEGSKA (reference sequence). Trimming removed 5 bases at V and 3 bases at J, with 11 bases between. The CDR3 has 12 residues. The CDR3 coding sequence is TGCAGTGCTGTGGGTCAGCTCTACGAGCAGTACTTC. Translated, it gives CSAVGQLYEQYF.

The J gene is TRBJ2-7, the V gene TRBV27, with 8 bases fitting TRBD1. Unmatched junction bases numbered 5, after V lost 5 bases and J lost 2 bases. This CDR3 region has 14 residues. The germline V gene encodes CDR1 MNHEY and CDR2 SMNVEV (reference sequence). This chain's CDR3 is CASSPWDRPYEQYF. The CDR3 nucleotides are TGTGCCAGCAGTCCTTGGGACAGGCCCTACGAGCAGTACTTC.

In this sample, this clonotype turned up many times. The chain couples TRBV12-3 or TRBV12-4 to TRBJ1-1; tentative D call: TRBD1 (6 bases). CDR3 length: 14 amino acids. V lost 3 bases and J 3 bases, leaving 11 bases between the germline ends. CDR3 loop: CASSLQGMDTEAFF. The CDR3 DNA reads as TGTGCCAGCAGTTTGCAGGGGATGGACACTGAAGCTTTCTTT.

The chain couples TRBV19 to TRBJ1-2; D is ambiguous. This CDR3 spans 15 amino acids. Germline V gene lookup returns CDR1 LNHDA and CDR2 SQIVND (reference sequence). Between the trimmed V and J ends, which lost 2 bases and 4 bases, there was a span of 14 bases. The CDR3 coding sequence is TGTGCCAGTAGTATAAAGGTCAGCAGTTCCTATGGCTACACCTTC. Its translation: CASSIKVSSSYGYTF.

The chain employs TRBV24-1 and TRBJ2-1; D gene unclear. Deletions cut 0 bases from V and 9 bases from J, with 11 bases between. The CDR3 has 14 residues. The V gene's germline CDR1 is KGHDR and CDR2 SFDVKD. The CDR3 spells CATSDLVSPGEQFF. The CDR3 DNA follows: TGTGCCACCAGTGATTTGGTATCTCCAGGTGAGCAGTTCTTC.

V usage is TRBV6-4 and J usage is TRBJ1-6; unclear D gene. Germline values: CDR1 MRHNA, CDR2 SNTAGT. V was pared by 3 bases and J by 12 bases, with 9 bases between. The CDR3 contains 12 residues. For the CDR3, the DNA is TGTGCCAGCAGTGAGGGGTTGGGACCCCTCCACTTT. Its protein product is CASSEGLGPLHF.

This clonotype has just a few counts. This sequence joins TRBV5-1 and TRBJ2-1, with a possible D match to TRBD1 (5 bases). Germline assignment: CDR1 SGHRS and CDR2 YFSETQ. Trimming removed 0 bases at V and 5 bases at J, with 12 bases between. The CDR3 contains 15 residues. CDR3 sequence reads: CASSLAATANNEQFF. In nucleotides, the CDR3 is TGCGCCAGCAGCTTGGCAGCGACAGCCAACAATGAGCAGTTCTTC.

The chain has TRBV5-5 and TRBJ1-1; no firm D call. Germline V lookup: CDR1 SGHKS, CDR2 YYEKEE (reference sequence). The CDR3 is 15 residues long. V was cut by 5 bases and J by 0 bases, with 14 bases left in between. CDR3 DNA: TGTGCCAGCAGACGGCCCAGCGGGATGAACACTGAAGCTTTCTTT. This gives the protein CASRRPSGMNTEAFF. The entire variable domain, with the rest obtained from reference TRBV5-5 and TRBJ1-1, is as follows: DAGVTQSPTHLIKTRGQQVTLRCSPISGHKSVSWYQQVLGQGPQFIFQYYEKEERGRGNFPDRFSARQFPNYSSELNVNALLLGDSALYLCASRRPSGMNTEAFFGQGTRLTVV.

This clonotype was counted a few times. V and J are TRBV12-3 or TRBV12-4 and TRBJ2-1, with D possibly being TRBD2 (5 bases). Deletions cut 6 bases from V and 9 bases from J, with 12 bases between. CDR3 length: 12 amino acids. In DNA, the CDR3 is TGTGCCAGCAGCCCCGCTAGCAGTGAGCAGTTCTTC. This encodes CASSPASSEQFF.

The chain uses TRBV20-1 and TRBJ2-4, with a weak D call TRBD2 (6 bases). Germline lookup yields CDR1 DFQATT and CDR2 SNEGSKA (reference sequence). Trimming left V 5 bases short and J 5 bases short, with 16 bases between. This CDR3 has 14 residues. The CDR3, as DNA: TGCAGTGCTTCTAGCGAGATCGGGGAAAACATTCAGTACTTC. Protein: CSASSEIGENIQYF.

This chain joins TRBV29-1 and TRBJ1-1; no definite D call. Trimming stripped 5 bases from V and 0 bases from J, with 7 bases between. The CDR3 spans 12 residues. The germline gives CDR1 SQVTM, CDR2 ANQGSEA. The CDR3 is CSVSHLNTEAFF. The CDR3 nucleotides are TGCAGCGTTTCACACCTGAACACTGAAGCTTTCTTT.